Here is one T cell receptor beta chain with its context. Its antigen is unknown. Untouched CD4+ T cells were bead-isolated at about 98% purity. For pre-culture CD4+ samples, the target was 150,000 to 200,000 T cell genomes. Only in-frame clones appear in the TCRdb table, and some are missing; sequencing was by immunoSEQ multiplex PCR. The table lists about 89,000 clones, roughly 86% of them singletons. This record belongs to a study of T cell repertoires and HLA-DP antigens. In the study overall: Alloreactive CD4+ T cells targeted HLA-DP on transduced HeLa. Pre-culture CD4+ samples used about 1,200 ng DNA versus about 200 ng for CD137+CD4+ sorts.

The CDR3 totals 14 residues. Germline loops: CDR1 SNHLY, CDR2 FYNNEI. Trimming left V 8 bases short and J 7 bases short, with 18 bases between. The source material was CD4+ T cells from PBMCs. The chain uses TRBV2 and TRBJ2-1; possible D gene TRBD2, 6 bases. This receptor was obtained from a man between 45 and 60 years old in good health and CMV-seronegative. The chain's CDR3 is CASLRQEGGNEQFF. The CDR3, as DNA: TGTGCCAGCCTTCGGCAGGAGGGCGGAAATGAGCAGTTCTTC.